This T cell receptor (beta chain) came from a study of PD-1 blockade in classical Hodgkin lymphoma. Findings and caveats of the study: At baseline, newly diagnosed patients reportedly showed less TCR diversity than healthy donors. Similar baseline diversity was found in complete responders and newly diagnosed patients. At C4D1, TCR diversity had climbed significantly for CD4+ cells, though not for CD8+ cells.

Sequencing was performed with immunoSEQ multiplex PCR; in TCRdb, only in-frame clones are kept and a portion is missing. Of roughly 1,500 clones in the sample, roughly 80% were seen once. Looked up from germline, CDR1 is MDHEN and CDR2 is SYDVKM. The junction had 15 bases not matched to a gene; V was cut back by 6 bases and J by 4 bases. CDR3 length equals 18 residues. Notes on this clone: Its target is not known.

Every single patient, without exception, relapsed after autologous stem cell transplantation, and brentuximab vedotin exposure varied. Thawed PBMCs were subjected to magnetic negative selection, which yielded isolated CD8+ T cells. Best outcomes ranged across complete response, partial response and progressive disease. The sequence derives from a human donor with classical Hodgkin lymphoma. The rearrangement links TRBV28 to TRBJ1-6; 7 positions match TRBD1. The starting material was CD8+ T cells from blood, obtained at baseline. The CDR3 coding sequence is TGTGCCAGCAGCTTAGGGACAGCTCTTAGCCTTTATAATTCACCCCTCCACTTT. This gives the protein CASSLGTALSLYNSPLHF.